The text below deals with one TCR beta chain. The antigen is undetermined. The study ran its PCR with 60 Vbeta and 13 Jbeta primers. TCRdb keeps only in-frame clones here, not all; method: immunoSEQ multiplex PCR. The table has about 97,000 clones, 73% seen once. The trim removed 5 bases at V and 2 bases at J, leaving 5 bases unmatched. There are 15 residues in the CDR3. In germline, CDR1 is SGHTA, CDR2 FQGTGA. This specimen belongs to a study of cytomegalovirus exposure and HLA in healthy donors. The wider study: Early release data held tens of millions of unique TCRs from HLA-typed donors. Regarding the study as a whole: An analysis that was carried out later associated 16,951 TCR beta sequences with HLA alleles at 0.05 false discovery rate. A later examination showed that TCR association rates differed by HLA locus, with DRB1 most and HLA-C fewest.

Material: PBMCs. This sequence joins TRBV7-3 and TRBJ2-1; TRBD2 matches at 8 bases. This TCR derives from a man aged 40-50 years in good health and CMV-seronegative. The CDR3 region is CASSPDSGAYNEQFF. The CDR3 DNA is TGTGCCAGCAGCCCGGATAGCGGGGCCTACAATGAGCAGTTCTTC.